The 7 T cell receptor beta chains given below trace back to one sample, sequenced in a study of blood T cell repertoires in COVID-19. Measured with immunoSEQ multiplex PCR; TCRdb has only the in-frame clones, and not every one. The table includes fewer than 300,000 clones, approximately 88% detected once. The sample consisted of PBMCs or T cells enriched from blood (not recorded which). Receptors originate from a woman aged 40 to 55 with acute COVID-19.

The chain has TRBV19 and TRBJ2-1; weak D call: TRBD2 (5 bases). The germline V and J ends were trimmed by 6 bases and 2 bases, with 14 bases remaining between them. Germline V gene sequence: CDR1 LNHDA, CDR2 SQIVND (reference sequence). The CDR3 loop spans 15 amino acids. This chain's CDR3 is CASRIRPGTYNEQFF. The CDR3, as DNA: TGTGCCAGTAGGATTAGGCCCGGGACCTACAATGAGCAGTTCTTC.

The rearrangement links TRBV6-2 or TRBV6-3 to TRBJ2-2; 12 bases are shared with TRBD2. Germline loops: CDR1 MNHEY, CDR2 SVGEGT. Germline trimming cut 6 bases from V and 4 bases from J; bases unmatched to any gene: 3. The CDR3 covers 15 residues. CDR3 nucleotide sequence: TGTGCCAGCAGCCTAGCGGGAGGGAGCACCGGGGAGCTGTTTTTT. Residues: CASSLAGGSTGELFF.

The count of this clone is one. It may be a read error: a sequence one base away is much more abundant. The V gene is TRBV11-2, the J gene TRBJ1-4; the match to TRBD1 covers 9 bases. The germline CDR1 and CDR2 sequences are SGHAT and FQNNGV. The length of the CDR3 is 15 residues. V trimming: 1 base; J trimming: 5 bases; junction bases outside the gene matches: 2. The DNA for the CDR3 is TGTGCCAGCAGCTTAGGGGACAGGGAAAATGAAAAACTGTTTTTT. Translation gives CASSLGDRENEKLFF.

The rearrangement links TRBV4-3 to TRBJ1-3, with TRBD1 identical over 7 bases. Germline CDR1 is LGHNA and CDR2 is YSLEER. J lost 2 bases, V lost 3 bases, and 4 bases had no gene match. The CDR3 length is 15 residues. The CDR3 DNA sequence: TGCGCCAGCAGCCATAGGCAGGGGGCTGGAAACACCATATATTTT. It yields the protein CASSHRQGAGNTIYF.

The gene calls are TRBV29-1 and TRBJ2-1; D perhaps matches TRBD2 (6 bases). Germline assignment: CDR1 SQVTM and CDR2 ANQGSEA. This CDR3 has 15 amino acids. The V end was cut by 6 bases, the J end by 13 bases, with 28 bases between. The CDR3 DNA follows: TGCAGCGTGGTTCCCGAGGCGGGACCTAGCGTTAAACAGTTCTTC. This gives the protein CSVVPEAGPSVKQFF.

This chain uses TRBV28 with TRBJ2-4; D gene unclear. The germline CDR1 and CDR2 sequences are MDHEN and SYDVKM. Trimming removed 2 bases from V and 1 base from J, with 15 bases in between. This CDR3 region has 17 residues. The CDR3 DNA is TGTGCCAGCAGTTTACTTGACTCCGTCGGGGCCAAAAACATTCAGTACTTC. Its translation is CASSLLDSVGAKNIQYF.

This chain uses TRBV18 with TRBJ1-5, with 9 positions matching TRBD1. After removal of 4 bases from V and 5 bases from J, the junction contained 9 bases not matched to a gene. This CDR3 has 16 amino acids. Germline-derived CDR1 and CDR2 are KGHSH and LQKENI. CDR3: CASSLVTGGPDQPQHF. The CDR3 bases are TGTGCCAGCTCACTAGTAACAGGGGGCCCAGATCAGCCCCAGCATTTT.